These 25 T cell receptor beta chains came from one sample sequenced in a study of identical twins. TCRdb fed the 5' RACE reads into MiXCR, producing one record per CDR3 protein. Of under 900,000 distinct CDR3 sequences in the sample, 10% to 15% are singletons; the top ten hold around 1.6%. This sample also belongs to another study, concerning yellow fever vaccine responses in identical twins.

Sequences were obtained from PBMCs. The source of these receptors is a woman under 30 in good health.

The gene calls are TRBV12-3 or TRBV12-4 and TRBJ2-1, with 9 bases fitting TRBD2. There are 15 residues in the CDR3. The V gene end was trimmed by 6 bases and the J gene end by 8 bases; junction bases not matched to a gene: 11. CDR3 DNA sequence: TGTGCCAGCAGCCCCTCCGGGACTAGCTTTGATGAGCAGTTCTTC. Protein product: CASSPSGTSFDEQFF.

This clonotype was seen at least ten times. The gene calls are TRBV7-2 and TRBJ1-4; D not resolved. This CDR3 has 14 amino acids. Germline V gene lookup returns CDR1 SGHTA and CDR2 FQGNSA. The V end lost 5 bases, the J end lost 8 bases, and 15 bases lay between the germline ends. Here the CDR3 DNA reads TGTGCCAGCAGCCCCAACCGTGGCAGCGAAAAACTGTTTTTT. Translating it yields CASSPNRGSEKLFF.

This sequence joins TRBV24-1 and TRBJ2-5; no clear D gene. Trimming left V 7 bases short and J 5 bases short, with 13 bases between. The CDR3 spans 13 residues. Germline V gene lookup returns CDR1 KGHDR and CDR2 SFDVKD. As DNA, the CDR3 is TGTGCCACCAGCAGTAGTGCTTTGGAGACCCAGTACTTC. This codes for CATSSSALETQYF.

This clonotype was observed many times. The chain carries TRBV19 and TRBJ1-5; D perhaps matches TRBD1 (6 bases). CDR3 length: 14 residues. The germline V gene encodes CDR1 LNHDA and CDR2 SQIVND (reference sequence). Trimming stripped 5 bases from V and 1 base from J, with 9 bases between. The CDR3 DNA reads TGTGCCAGTAGTGGCAGGGGCAGCAATCAGCCCCAGCATTTT. Protein sequence: CASSGRGSNQPQHF.

The table lists this clonotype with many counts. The chain combines TRBV4-1 with TRBJ2-1; TRBD1 might be the D (6 bases). Per the germline V gene, CDR1 is MGHRA and CDR2 is YSYEKL. The length of the CDR3 is 16 residues. V shed 5 bases and J shed 0 bases, with 14 bases lying between them. CDR3 nucleotide sequence: TGCGCCAGCAGCACCCCGACAGGTTCCTCCTACAATGAGCAGTTCTTC. Translation gives CASSTPTGSSYNEQFF.

The CDR3 nucleotides read TGTGCCAGCAGCCAGGAGGTACTACGAATCCGGGGCCCCTCCTACGAGCAGTACTTC. It yields the protein CASSQEVLRIRGPSYEQYF. V usage is TRBV3-1 and J usage is TRBJ2-7; the D call may be TRBD1 or TRBD2 (5 bases each). Trimming removed 3 bases from V and 0 bases from J, with 24 bases in between. Germline CDR1 is LGHDT and CDR2 is YNNKEL (reference sequence). CDR3 length equals 19 residues.

This chain joins TRBV4-1 and TRBJ2-1; 8 bases agree with TRBD1. Germline V gives CDR1 MGHRA, CDR2 YSYEKL. With V trimmed by 2 bases and J by 12 bases, 9 bases remained unmatched. The CDR3 has 14 residues. The CDR3 coding sequence is TGCGCCAGCAGCCAACCCGGACAGGGCCCAGGGCAGTTCTTC. This sequence encodes CASSQPGQGPGQFF.

This clonotype was found many times. The genes are TRBV20-1 and TRBJ1-6, with D tentatively TRBD1 (6 bases). This CDR3 is built from 17 residues. V was clipped by 6 bases and J by 6 bases, with 24 bases between them. Germline CDR1 is DFQATT and CDR2 is SNEGSKA (reference sequence). CDR3: CSADTGGSRDINSPLHF. CDR3 in DNA: TGCAGTGCCGACACTGGAGGGTCGCGGGACATTAATTCACCCCTCCACTTT.

The chain links TRBV5-1 to TRBJ2-7; D possibly uses TRBD1 or TRBD2 (5 bases each). The CDR3 covers 13 residues. From germline, CDR1 is SGHRS and CDR2 YFSETQ. The V end lost 4 bases, the J end lost 5 bases, and 13 bases lay between the germline ends. CDR3 sequence reads: CASSRNRGDEQYV. CDR3 sequence (DNA): TGCGCCAGCAGCCGGAACAGAGGGGACGAGCAGTACGTC.

This clonotype was observed a few times. V gene TRBV5-6 combines with J gene TRBJ2-3, with TRBD2 identical over 8 bases. Trimming cost V 0 bases and J 4 bases; bases outside gene matches: 7. The CDR3 is 16 residues long. The germline CDR1 and CDR2 sequences are SGHDT and YYEEEE. This CDR3 is CASSLELAGSSDTQYF. The CDR3 DNA reads TGTGCCAGCAGCTTGGAGCTAGCGGGTTCTTCAGATACGCAGTATTTT.

This chain joins TRBV18 and TRBJ2-3; 7 bases align to TRBD1. Trimming cost V 1 base and J 0 bases; bases outside gene matches: 1. The CDR3 runs to 15 residues. The germline gives CDR1 KGHSH, CDR2 LQKENI. CDR3 protein: CASSPLQGSTDTQYF. DNA of the CDR3: TGTGCCAGCTCACCACTACAGGGGAGCACAGATACGCAGTATTTT.

This clonotype has more than one count but fewer than ten. V and J are TRBV10-2 and TRBJ2-1, with D perhaps TRBD2 (7 bases). Trimming removed 3 bases at V and 6 bases at J, with 15 bases between. Germline V gene lookup returns CDR1 WSHSY and CDR2 SAAADI. The CDR3 length is 15 residues. The CDR3 region has the DNA TGCGCCAGCAGTGAAGGGGGGAGGGCAGGCAATGAGCAGTTCTTC. Its translation is CASSEGGRAGNEQFF.

This clonotype was observed a few times. The CDR3 DNA reads TGTGCCAGCAGTTTCTTCGGGAGCTCTAGCGGATTTTACAATGAGCAGTTCTTC. Amino acid sequence: CASSFFGSSSGFYNEQFF. The chain links TRBV27 to TRBJ2-1; 7 bases are a match to TRBD2. CDR3 length: 18 residues. Trimming took 3 bases from V and 4 from J; bases not matched to a gene: 15. Germline V gene lookup returns CDR1 MNHEY and CDR2 SMNVEV (reference sequence).

This rearrangement joins TRBV7-9 to TRBJ1-1, with 7 bases that match TRBD1. The CDR3 is made up of 13 amino acids. J was trimmed by 14 bases and V by 1 base; bases with no gene match: 10. Germline CDR1 reads SEHNR; CDR2 reads FQNEAQ (reference sequence). The CDR3 region is CASSLVAKQGIFF. In DNA, the CDR3 is TGTGCCAGCAGCTTAGTGGCTAAACAGGGGATATTCTTT.

The genes are TRBV5-6 and TRBJ1-1; 7 bases fit TRBD1. The CDR3 is made up of 14 amino acids. Trimming at V came to 3 bases and at J to 4 bases, leaving 6 bases not matched to a gene. Germline loops: CDR1 SGHDT, CDR2 YYEEEE. This CDR3 is CASSSEGGLTEAFF. The CDR3 nucleotides are TGTGCCAGCAGCTCGGAAGGGGGCCTCACTGAAGCTTTCTTT.

V is TRBV6-2 or TRBV6-3 and J is TRBJ1-5; D is uncertain. Per germline, CDR1 MNHEY and CDR2 SVGEGT. The ends were cut back, 6 bases at V and 3 bases at J, with 15 bases in the middle. This CDR3 has 15 amino acids. CDR3: CASRPRRGLNQPQHF. The CDR3 DNA sequence: TGTGCCAGCAGACCCAGACGTGGTCTCAATCAGCCCCAGCATTTT.

This clonotype was seen ten or more times. The J gene is TRBJ2-1, the V gene TRBV20-1; a weak D match, TRBD2 (7 bases). V was cut by 2 bases and J by 4 bases, with 15 bases left in between. Germline V CDR1 and CDR2: DFQATT, SNEGSKA (reference sequence). This CDR3 comprises 15 residues. CDR3 DNA: TGCAGTGCTAGATTTTTGGGGGGGGCTTACAATGAGCAGTTCTTC. Protein product: CSARFLGGAYNEQFF.

This clonotype was observed a handful of times. This chain uses TRBV12-5 with TRBJ2-7; the D is unclear. Germline CDR1 and CDR2: LGHNT and FRNRAP. The CDR3 runs to 13 residues. V lost 3 bases, J lost 2 bases, and 8 bases lay in between. This CDR3 is CASGLPGTYEQYF. CDR3 DNA: TGTGCTAGTGGTTTACCAGGAACCTACGAGCAGTACTTC.

In this sample, this clonotype turned up a few times. DNA for the CDR3: TGTGCCAGTAGTCCAGCGGGAGGTTTTGAGACCCAGTACTTC. Its translation is CASSPAGGFETQYF. This chain connects TRBV19 to TRBJ2-5; 9 bases match TRBD2. Germline trimming cut 5 bases from V and 5 bases from J; bases unmatched to any gene: 6. The CDR3 has 14 residues. Germline values: CDR1 LNHDA, CDR2 SQIVND (reference sequence).

On this clonotype itself: This may stem from a read error, because a much larger clone lies one nucleotide away. This chain uses TRBV20-1 with TRBJ1-3, with 7 positions matching TRBD1. The CDR3 contains 13 residues. Germline V gene sequence: CDR1 DFQATT, CDR2 SNEGSKA (reference sequence). The DNA for the CDR3 is TGCAGTGCTACGACAGGGTCTGGAAACACCTTATATTTT. It codes for CSATTGSGNTLYF.

This clonotype was seen many times. CDR3 sequence: CASSLMGNEKLFF. The CDR3 coding sequence is TGCGCCAGCAGCTTGATGGGGAATGAAAAACTGTTTTTT. This chain connects TRBV5-1 to TRBJ1-4, with unresolved D. Trimming took off 1 base at V and 5 bases at J, with 6 bases between the two ends. The CDR3 is 13 amino acids. Germline loops: CDR1 SGHRS, CDR2 YFSETQ.

J is TRBJ2-1 and V is TRBV18, with TRBD2 matching over 8 bases. In germline, CDR1 is KGHSH, CDR2 LQKENI. CDR3 length equals 12 residues. The CDR3 here is CATGRVDNEQFF. The DNA for the CDR3 is TGTGCGACCGGGAGGGTCGACAATGAGCAGTTCTTC.

This clonotype was observed a handful of times. This chain links TRBV29-1 with TRBJ1-1; no firm D call. CDR1 and CDR2 (germline): SQVTM, ANQGSEA. Trimming removed 4 bases at V and 2 bases at J, with 11 bases between. The CDR3 length is 13 residues. CDR3 region: CSVADVANTEAFF. The DNA for the CDR3 is TGCAGCGTTGCCGACGTTGCCAACACTGAAGCTTTCTTT. Variable domain in full (rest from reference TRBV29-1 and TRBJ1-1): SAVISQKPSRDICQRGTSLTIQCQVDSQVTMMFWYRQQPGQSLTLIATANQGSEATYESGFVIDKFPISRPNLTFSTLTVSNMSPEDSSIYLCSVADVANTEAFFGQGTRLTVV.

This clonotype was counted only a few times. This chain links TRBV19 with TRBJ1-5; D is unresolved. The V and J ends lost 1 base and 1 base respectively, with 8 bases between them. Germline V CDR1 and CDR2: LNHDA, SQIVND (reference sequence). The CDR3 sequence is 15 residues long. CDR3 loop: CASSIGLLSNQPQHF. CDR3 bases: TGTGCCAGTAGTATAGGTCTTCTGAGCAATCAGCCCCAGCATTTT.

This chain links TRBV7-6 with TRBJ2-7; maybe TRBD1 (5 bases). V dropped 0 bases and J dropped 6 bases, with 12 bases sitting between them. This CDR3 is built from 14 residues. Germline V gene lookup returns CDR1 SGHVS and CDR2 FNYEAQ. CDR3 sequence reads: CASSLAPQGGEQYF. The CDR3 bases are TGTGCCAGCAGCTTAGCGCCCCAGGGCGGCGAGCAGTACTTC.